These 20 T cell receptor beta chains were sequenced from one sample in a study of blood T cell repertoires in COVID-19. Some clones are missing from TCRdb's copy, which holds only in-frame ones; the method was immunoSEQ multiplex PCR. The repertoire holds 350,000 to 450,000 clones, with about 87% as singletons. The material sequenced was peripheral blood. These receptors all come from a human donor in a cohort sampled during active COVID-19.

V gene TRBV29-1 combines with J gene TRBJ1-2; a possible D gene is TRBD1 (6 bases). With 7 bases removed from V and 8 bases from J, the gap between germline ends came to 14 bases. Germline CDR1 reads SQVTM; CDR2 reads ANQGSEA. This CDR3 comprises 11 residues. Here the CDR3 reads CSDDRYSGYTF. CDR3 DNA: TGCAGCGACGACAGGTATTCGGGCTACACCTTC.

This chain connects TRBV14 to TRBJ2-5; the match to TRBD1 covers 7 bases. Per germline, CDR1 SGHDN and CDR2 FVKESK. The CDR3 runs to 13 residues. The V and J ends lost 5 bases and 4 bases, in that order; junction bases with no gene match: 4. CDR3 nucleotide sequence: TGTGCCAGCAGCTTAAACAGGGGAGAGACCCAGTACTTC. This gives the protein CASSLNRGETQYF.

V usage is TRBV3-1 (or the pseudogene TRBV3-2) and J usage is TRBJ1-4, with no clear D. Trimming shortened V by 8 bases and J by 5 bases, and 15 bases separated the two germline ends. Germline V gives CDR1 LGHDT, CDR2 YNNKEL (reference sequence). The CDR3 length is 14 residues. In DNA, the CDR3 is TGTGCCAGCCACCAAAGCGGTCAGAATGAAAAACTGTTTTTT. This gives the protein CASHQSGQNEKLFF.

V gene TRBV7-9 combines with J gene TRBJ1-1; 9 nucleotides match TRBD1. Germline CDR1 and CDR2: SEHNR and FQNEAQ (reference sequence). The CDR3 has 14 amino acids. Germline trimming cut 5 bases from V and 7 bases from J; bases unmatched to any gene: 8. CDR3 nucleotide sequence: TGTGCCAGCAGCCCAATGGGACAGGGAATTGAAGCTTTCTTT. It codes for CASSPMGQGIEAFF.

The genes are TRBV27 and TRBJ1-5; D gene unclear. V was cut by 2 bases and J by 2 bases, with 10 bases left in between. This CDR3 region has 15 residues. In germline, CDR1 is MNHEY, CDR2 SMNVEV (reference sequence). Here the CDR3 reads CASSLVNLRNQPQHF. CDR3 nucleotides: TGTGCCAGCAGTTTAGTTAATCTACGCAATCAGCCCCAGCATTTT.

This sequence joins TRBV19 and TRBJ2-3; 7 nucleotides align to TRBD2. CDR1 is LNHDA and CDR2 is SQIVND in the germline V gene (reference sequence). The CDR3 covers 16 residues. The trim removed 4 bases at V and 8 bases at J, leaving 15 bases unmatched. Here the CDR3 DNA reads TGTGCCAGTAGTAGGACCCTAGCGGACCGGGCAGGTACGCAGTATTTT. This codes for CASSRTLADRAGTQYF.

The DNA for the CDR3 is TGCGCCAGCAGGACGACAGGGGGCGGACTTAACTATGGCTACACCTTC. Its translation is CASRTTGGGLNYGYTF. This chain uses TRBV5-1 with TRBJ1-2; 10 positions match TRBD1. The ends lost 5 bases at V and 1 base at J; junction bases unmatched: 8. Germline-derived CDR1 and CDR2 are SGHRS and YFSETQ. The CDR3 has 16 amino acids.

This sequence joins TRBV11-2 and TRBJ1-5; possibly TRBD1 for D (6 bases). The CDR3 has 15 amino acids. V gave up 2 bases and J gave up 0 bases, with 8 bases separating them. Germline lookup yields CDR1 SGHAT and CDR2 FQNNGV. The CDR3 protein is CASSLSGDSNQPQHF. The CDR3 bases are TGTGCCAGCAGCTTATCAGGGGATAGCAATCAGCCCCAGCATTTT.

This clone was seen only a few times. This sequence joins TRBV7-7 and TRBJ2-5, with 8 bases that match TRBD2. The CDR3 totals 14 residues. V dropped 2 bases and J dropped 4; count of bases not matched to a gene: 3. In germline, CDR1 is SSHAT, CDR2 FNYEAQ (reference sequence). The CDR3 protein is CASSLSGGTETQYF. Written as DNA, the CDR3 is TGTGCCAGCAGCTTATCGGGGGGGACAGAGACCCAGTACTTC.

The chain carries TRBV29-1 and TRBJ1-2; D might be TRBD1 (6 bases). The germline gives CDR1 SQVTM, CDR2 ANQGSEA. The germline V and J ends were trimmed by 6 bases and 8 bases, with 16 bases remaining between them. The length of the CDR3 is 12 residues. The CDR3 sequence: CSVAGQPSGYTF. CDR3 in DNA: TGCAGCGTAGCTGGACAGCCTAGCGGCTACACCTTC.

The rearrangement uses TRBV2 and TRBJ2-7; D perhaps matches TRBD1 (6 bases). The CDR3 is 17 residues long. Germline assignment: CDR1 SNHLY and CDR2 FYNNEI. Trimming cost V 1 base and J 3 bases, with 19 bases left between them. The CDR3: CASSEDRPRGAIYEQYF. In DNA, the CDR3 is TGTGCCAGCAGTGAAGACCGCCCCAGGGGCGCTATCTACGAGCAGTACTTC.

This clone was counted a few times. This CDR3 is CASSVALRRGSGNTIYF. DNA for the CDR3: TGTGCCAGCAGCGTAGCTTTGCGGAGAGGCTCTGGAAACACCATATATTTT. This sequence joins TRBV9 and TRBJ1-3; D remains unclear. The CDR3 runs 17 residues. Trimming removed 0 bases at V and 0 bases at J, with 13 bases between. Germline V gene lookup returns CDR1 SGDLS and CDR2 YYNGEE.

The chain links TRBV6-5 to TRBJ1-6; D gene ambiguous. The germline CDR1 and CDR2 sequences are MNHEY and SVGAGI. The CDR3 loop spans 14 amino acids. Deletions cut 7 bases from V and 8 bases from J, with 15 bases between. In DNA, the CDR3 is TGTGCCAGCACCAGACATCGGGAGGATTCACCCCTCCACTTT. Translating it yields CASTRHREDSPLHF.

This chain joins TRBV30 and TRBJ2-6, with a weak D call TRBD1 (6 bases). V lost 6 bases, J lost 1 base, and 16 bases lay in between. The CDR3 extends over 16 amino acids. The germline V gene has CDR1 GTSNPN and CDR2 SVGIG (reference sequence). The CDR3 bases are TGTGCCTGTTCGGACAGAGCCCTGTCTGGGGCCAACGTCCTGACTTTC. Translated: CACSDRALSGANVLTF.

This chain joins TRBV7-3 and TRBJ2-5; perhaps TRBD2 as D (5 bases). Trimming shortened V by 5 bases and J by 4 bases, and 11 bases separated the two germline ends. This CDR3 spans 13 amino acids. Germline values: CDR1 SGHTA, CDR2 FQGTGA. The CDR3 here is CASSITSLETQYF. The CDR3 coding sequence is TGTGCCAGCAGCATTACTAGTTTAGAGACCCAGTACTTC. The full variable domain, rest sourced from reference TRBV7-3 and TRBJ2-5, is GAGVSQTPSNKVTEKGKYVELRCDPISGHTALYWYRQSLGQGPEFLIYFQGTGAADDSGLPNDRFFAVRPEGSVSTLKIQRTERGDSAVYLCASSITSLETQYFGPGTRLLVL.

This chain joins TRBV5-4 and TRBJ2-1, with TRBD1 identical over 7 bases. V shed 4 bases, J shed 8 bases, and the junction held 6 bases outside the gene matches. This CDR3 spans 13 amino acids. Germline V gene lookup returns CDR1 SGHNT and CDR2 YYREEE (reference sequence). In DNA, the CDR3 is TGTGCCAGCAGCACAACGGACAGGTATGAGCAGTTCTTC. It codes for CASSTTDRYEQFF.

The chain employs TRBV12-5 and TRBJ2-1; the D gene is possibly TRBD1 (5 bases). The germline CDR1 and CDR2 sequences are LGHNT and FRNRAP. The CDR3 is 13 amino acids. The V and J ends lost 0 bases and 9 bases respectively, with 9 bases between them. CDR3 nucleotides: TGTGCTAGTGGTTTGGTACAGGTCAGTGAGCAGTTCTTC. This gives the protein CASGLVQVSEQFF.

This clone was counted between two and nine times. V usage is TRBV15 and J usage is TRBJ2-1, with 7 bases identical to TRBD2. CDR3 length: 16 residues. Germline trimming cut 8 bases from V and 0 bases from J; bases unmatched to any gene: 10. The germline V gene has CDR1 LNHNV and CDR2 YYDKDF (reference sequence). The CDR3 reads CATLSRRGGSYNEQFF. The CDR3 coding sequence is TGTGCCACCCTTAGCCGCCGCGGGGGCTCCTACAATGAGCAGTTCTTC.

V gene TRBV14 combines with J gene TRBJ2-3, with D perhaps TRBD2 (5 bases). The CDR3 consists of 15 residues. The germline gives CDR1 SGHDN, CDR2 FVKESK. V was clipped by 7 bases and J by 4 bases, with 18 bases between them. The CDR3 sequence is CASKLTGEFADTQYF. For the CDR3, the DNA is TGTGCCAGCAAGCTGACCGGGGAGTTCGCAGATACGCAGTATTTT.

This clone showed up just a few times. The gene calls are TRBV7-3 and TRBJ2-3; D unresolved. CDR3 length: 14 residues. Trimming took 2 bases from V and 6 from J, leaving 12 bases between them. Germline CDR1 and CDR2: SGHTA and FQGTGA. DNA for the CDR3: TGTGCCAGCAGCTTAGGCGCGGCGAGCGATACGCAGTATTTT. It translates to CASSLGAASDTQYF.